The rows below give T cell receptor beta chains drawn from one sample of a study of T cell clonotyping in hematopoietic cell transplantation. TCRdb's table, derived via immunoSEQ multiplex PCR, lists solely in-frame clones and lacks some. The repertoire holds fewer than 25,000 clones, with more than 60% as singletons. Specimen: peripheral blood mononuclear cells. All receptors derive from a man aged 55 to 70 in good health. Some clones in this sample may be carry-over from other donors' samples. The conserved cysteine and the conserved F or W are not part of the CDR3 here.

TRBJ1-5 TRBV7-2 ASSPGVSNQPQH
TRBJ2-5 TRBV5-1 ASSLLTGQETQY
TRBJ2-1 TRBV27 ASSSRSGGLVSYNEQF
TRBJ1-2 TRBV19 ASTPAGGFNGYT
TRBJ2-3 TRBV30 AWSVLDRREDTQY
TRBJ2-2 TRBV7-9 ASNGGVMTGELF
. TRBV27 ASRSSYGGELEQY
TRBJ1-4 TRBV10-3 AISESLGGGEKLF
TRBJ1-4 TRBV5-1 ASSFLQPKEKLF
TRBJ2-6 TRBV7-2 ASTKGGSGANVLT
TRBJ2-3 TRBV5-1 ASSPGTSGYTDTQY
TRBJ1-5 TRBV9 ASSPGQSNQPQH
TRBJ2-5 TRBV5-6 ASSRFGQGGRETQY
TRBJ1-5 TRBV11-3 ASSRFSNQPQH
TRBJ2-7 TRBV7-8 ASKKDRDRTYEQY
TRBJ1-4 TRBV4-3 AASYNNEKLF
TRBJ2-3 TRBV6-6 ASSPPSGSTDTQY
TRBJ2-3 TRBV10-3 AISEGGSSGDTDTQY
TRBJ2-5 TRBV27 ASSPRDYSQETQY
TRBJ2-2 TRBV4-1 ASSQDFGTVRTGELF
TRBJ1-2 TRBV19 ASDAGLWDGYT
TRBJ1-1 TRBV19 ASSPNRGWTEAF
TRBJ2-7 TRBV11-2 ASSTAYEQY
TRBJ1-5 TRBV6-1 ASSDVAGSGNQPQH
TRBJ1-1 TRBV19 ASRPGTGLDEAF
TRBJ2-3 TRBV10-3 AISDLAEADTQY
TRBJ1-2 TRBV6-5 ASRRQGGYT
TRBJ1-2 TRBV30 AWWSRIYGYT
TRBJ2-1 TRBV28 ASSVGGSSYNEQF
TRBJ1-5 TRBV7-9 ASSVTGGDQPQH
TRBJ1-5 TRBV4-3 ASSQGSNQPQH
TRBJ1-2 TRBV11-3 ASSLRGARGYT
TRBJ1-6 TRBV5-6 ASSAGRDNSPLH
TRBJ1-2 TRBV27 ASSSASGRETYYGYT